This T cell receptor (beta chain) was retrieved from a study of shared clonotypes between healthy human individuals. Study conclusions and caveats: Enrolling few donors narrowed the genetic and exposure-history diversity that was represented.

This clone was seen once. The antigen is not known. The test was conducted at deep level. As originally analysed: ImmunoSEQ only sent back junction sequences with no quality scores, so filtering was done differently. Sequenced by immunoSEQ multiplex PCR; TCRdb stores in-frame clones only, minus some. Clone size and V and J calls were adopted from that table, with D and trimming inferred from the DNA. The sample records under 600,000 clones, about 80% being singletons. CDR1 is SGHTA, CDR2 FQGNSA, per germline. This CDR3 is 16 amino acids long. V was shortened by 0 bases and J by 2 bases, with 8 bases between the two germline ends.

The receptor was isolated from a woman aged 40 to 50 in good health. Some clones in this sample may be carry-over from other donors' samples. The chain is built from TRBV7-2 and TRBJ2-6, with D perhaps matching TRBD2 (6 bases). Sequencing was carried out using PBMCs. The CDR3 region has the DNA TGTGCCAGCAGCTTAGCGACGGGAGCTGGGGCCAACGTCCTGACTTTC. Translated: CASSLATGAGANVLTF.